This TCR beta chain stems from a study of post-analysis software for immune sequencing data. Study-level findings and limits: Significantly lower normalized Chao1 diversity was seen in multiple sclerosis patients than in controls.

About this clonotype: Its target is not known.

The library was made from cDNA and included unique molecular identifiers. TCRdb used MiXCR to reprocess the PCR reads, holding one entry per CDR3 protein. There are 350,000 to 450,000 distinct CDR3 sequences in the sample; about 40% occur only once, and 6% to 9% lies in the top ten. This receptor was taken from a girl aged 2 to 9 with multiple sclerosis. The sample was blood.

The CDR3 DNA reads as TGTGCCAGCAGCCTCGGGGGCAGGGGGCAGTTCTTC. Residues: CASSLGGRGQFF. The chain links TRBV6-1 to TRBJ2-1; TRBD1 or TRBD2 may be the D gene (6 bases each). CDR3 length equals 12 residues. V lost 6 bases to trimming and J lost 12 bases, with 15 bases between them. Looked up from germline, CDR1 is MNHNS and CDR2 is SASEGT.